The subject of this entry is one T cell receptor (beta chain). The data stem from a study of OX40 agonist ivuxolimab in advanced cancers. Sequenced by immunoSEQ multiplex PCR; TCRdb stores in-frame clones only, minus some. The profile shows about 83,000 clones, 75% to 95% of them singletons. The sample was CD4+ or CD8+ T cells sorted from blood, taken in a trial of the OX40 agonist ivuxolimab. The receptor comes from an adult with an advanced solid tumor such as melanoma, head and neck, liver or kidney cancer.

As DNA, the CDR3 is TGCAGCGTTGTACAGGGGGCCGGAGAGACCCAGTACTTC. Amino acids: CSVVQGAGETQYF. This chain connects TRBV29-1 to TRBJ2-5; TRBD1 matches at 9 bases. With 4 bases clipped from V and 4 bases from J, the junction kept 4 bases outside the gene matches. This CDR3 is 13 amino acids long. Germline CDR1 reads SQVTM; CDR2 reads ANQGSEA.